The present T cell receptor beta chain was sequenced within a study of blood T cell repertoires in COVID-19. This table comes from immunoSEQ multiplex PCR, and its TCRdb copy is limited to in-frame clones, with some not included. The table records fewer than 400,000 clones, roughly 91% of them present only once. V lost 10 bases, J lost 0 bases, and 10 bases lay in between. CDR1 is LNHDA, CDR2 SQIVND, per germline (reference sequence). The CDR3 covers 13 residues. Specimen: PBMCs or T cells enriched from blood (not recorded which). This clonotype was sampled from a young woman who had recovered from COVID-19. The genes are TRBV19 and TRBJ1-5; D is unclear. CDR3: CATREYSNQPQHF. CDR3 in DNA: TGTGCCACTCGCGAATATAGCAATCAGCCCCAGCATTTT.